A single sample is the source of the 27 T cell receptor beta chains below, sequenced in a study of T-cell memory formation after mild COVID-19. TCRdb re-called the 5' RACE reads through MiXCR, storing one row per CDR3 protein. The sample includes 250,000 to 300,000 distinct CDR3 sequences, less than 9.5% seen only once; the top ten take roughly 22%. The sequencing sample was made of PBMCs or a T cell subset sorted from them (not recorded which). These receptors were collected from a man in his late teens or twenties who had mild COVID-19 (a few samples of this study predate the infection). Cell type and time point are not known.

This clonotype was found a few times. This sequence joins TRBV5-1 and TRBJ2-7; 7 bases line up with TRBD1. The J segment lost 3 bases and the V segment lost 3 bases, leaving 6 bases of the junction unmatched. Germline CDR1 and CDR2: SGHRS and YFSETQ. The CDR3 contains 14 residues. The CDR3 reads CASSYRQGLYEQYF. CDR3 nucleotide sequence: TGCGCCAGCAGCTACCGACAGGGTCTCTACGAGCAGTACTTC.

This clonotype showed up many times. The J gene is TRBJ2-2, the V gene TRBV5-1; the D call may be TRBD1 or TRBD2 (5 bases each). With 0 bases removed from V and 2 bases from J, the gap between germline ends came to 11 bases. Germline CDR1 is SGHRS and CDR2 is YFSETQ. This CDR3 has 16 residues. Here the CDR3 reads CASSLDGGRNTGELFF. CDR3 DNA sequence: TGCGCCAGCAGCTTGGATGGGGGAAGAAACACCGGGGAGCTGTTTTTT.

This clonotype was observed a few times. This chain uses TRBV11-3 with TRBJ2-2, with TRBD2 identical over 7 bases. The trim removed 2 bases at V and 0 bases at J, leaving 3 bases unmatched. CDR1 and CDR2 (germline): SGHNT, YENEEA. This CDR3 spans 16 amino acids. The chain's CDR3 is CASSLSLAANTGELFF. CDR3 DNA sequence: TGTGCCAGCAGCTTAAGTCTAGCGGCGAACACCGGGGAGCTGTTTTTT.

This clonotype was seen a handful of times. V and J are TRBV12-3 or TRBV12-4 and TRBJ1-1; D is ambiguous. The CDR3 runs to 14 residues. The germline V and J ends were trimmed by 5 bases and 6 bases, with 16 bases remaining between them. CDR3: CASSDLGARSEAFF. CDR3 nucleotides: TGTGCCAGCAGTGACCTGGGTGCCCGATCTGAAGCTTTCTTT.

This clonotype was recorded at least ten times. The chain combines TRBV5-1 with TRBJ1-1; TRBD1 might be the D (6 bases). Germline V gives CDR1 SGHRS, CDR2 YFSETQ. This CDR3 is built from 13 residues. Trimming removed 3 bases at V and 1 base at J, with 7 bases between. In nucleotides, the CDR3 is TGCGCCAGCAGCTCGGGACAGAACACTGAAGCTTTCTTT. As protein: CASSSGQNTEAFF.

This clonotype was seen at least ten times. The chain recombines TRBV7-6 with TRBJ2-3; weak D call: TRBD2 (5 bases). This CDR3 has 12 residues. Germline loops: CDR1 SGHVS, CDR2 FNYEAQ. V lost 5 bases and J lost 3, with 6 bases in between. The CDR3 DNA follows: TGTGCCAGCAGCCGGGGTACAGATACGCAGTATTTT. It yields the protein CASSRGTDTQYF. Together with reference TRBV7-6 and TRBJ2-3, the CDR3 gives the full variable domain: GAGVSQSPRYKVTKRGQDVALRCDPISGHVSLYWYRQALGQGPEFLTYFNYEAQQDKSGLPNDRFSAERPEGSISTLTIQRTEQRDSAMYRCASSRGTDTQYFGPGTRLTVL.

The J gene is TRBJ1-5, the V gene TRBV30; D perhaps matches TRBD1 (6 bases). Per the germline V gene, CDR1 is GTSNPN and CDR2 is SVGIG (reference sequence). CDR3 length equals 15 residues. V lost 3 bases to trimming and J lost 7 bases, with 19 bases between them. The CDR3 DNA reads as TGTGCCTGGAGCAGAACTTCCAGGGGATACCAGCCCCAGCATTTT. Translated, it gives CAWSRTSRGYQPQHF.

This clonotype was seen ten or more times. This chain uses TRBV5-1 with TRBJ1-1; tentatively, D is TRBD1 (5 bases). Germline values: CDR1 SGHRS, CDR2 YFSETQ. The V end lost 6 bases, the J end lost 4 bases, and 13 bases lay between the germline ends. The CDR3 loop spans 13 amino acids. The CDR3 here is CASKQDSSTEAFF. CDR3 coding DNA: TGCGCCAGCAAACAGGACTCCTCCACTGAAGCTTTCTTT.

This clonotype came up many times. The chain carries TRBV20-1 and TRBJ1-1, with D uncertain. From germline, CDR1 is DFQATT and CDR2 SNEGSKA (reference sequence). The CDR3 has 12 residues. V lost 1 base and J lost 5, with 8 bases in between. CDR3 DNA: TGCAGTGCTAGAGCGTCCGGGACTGAAGCTTTCTTT. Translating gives CSARASGTEAFF.

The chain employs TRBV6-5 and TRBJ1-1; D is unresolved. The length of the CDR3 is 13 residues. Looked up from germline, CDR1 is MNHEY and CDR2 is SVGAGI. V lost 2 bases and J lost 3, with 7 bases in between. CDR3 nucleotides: TGTGCCAGCAGTTACCGCCAGCACACTGAAGCTTTCTTT. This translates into CASSYRQHTEAFF.

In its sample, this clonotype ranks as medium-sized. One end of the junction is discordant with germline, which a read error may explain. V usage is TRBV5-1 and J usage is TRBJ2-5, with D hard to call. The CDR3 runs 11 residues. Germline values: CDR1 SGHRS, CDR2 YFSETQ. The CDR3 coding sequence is TGTGCCAGCAGCTCACAAGAGACCCAGTACTTC. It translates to CASSSQETQYF.

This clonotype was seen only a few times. CDR3 DNA sequence: TGTGCCAGCAGCGAAGGGGGGGCGGCCAAAAACATTCAGTACTTC. Protein product: CASSEGGAAKNIQYF. The V call is TRBV7-2, the J call TRBJ2-4; TRBD2 might be the D (7 bases). There are 15 residues in the CDR3. Germline CDR1 reads SGHTA; CDR2 reads FQGNSA. Trimming shortened V by 5 bases and J by 1 base, and 12 bases separated the two germline ends.

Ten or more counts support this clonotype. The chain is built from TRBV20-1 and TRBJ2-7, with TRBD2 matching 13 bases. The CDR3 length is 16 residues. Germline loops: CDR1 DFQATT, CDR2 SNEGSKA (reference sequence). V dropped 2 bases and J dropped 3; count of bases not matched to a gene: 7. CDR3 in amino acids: CSARSPGLAGFYEQYV. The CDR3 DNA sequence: TGCAGTGCTAGATCTCCGGGACTAGCGGGGTTCTACGAGCAGTACGTC.

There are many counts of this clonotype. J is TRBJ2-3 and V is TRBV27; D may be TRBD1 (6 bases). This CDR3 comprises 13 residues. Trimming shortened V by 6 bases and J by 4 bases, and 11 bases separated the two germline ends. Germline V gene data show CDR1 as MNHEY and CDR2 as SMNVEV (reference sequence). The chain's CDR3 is CASSRQVSDTQYF. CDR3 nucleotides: TGTGCCAGCAGCAGACAGGTCTCAGATACGCAGTATTTT.

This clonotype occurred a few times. In nucleotides, the CDR3 is TGTGCCAGCAGCCAGTCGGGGGCGGGGGGCAATCAGCCCCAGCATTTT. Encoded protein: CASSQSGAGGNQPQHF. The chain couples TRBV3-1 to TRBJ1-5; D is possibly TRBD1 (6 bases). Trimming shortened V by 3 bases and J by 2 bases, and 14 bases separated the two germline ends. CDR1 and CDR2 from the germline V gene are LGHDT and YNNKEL (reference sequence). CDR3 length: 16 amino acids.

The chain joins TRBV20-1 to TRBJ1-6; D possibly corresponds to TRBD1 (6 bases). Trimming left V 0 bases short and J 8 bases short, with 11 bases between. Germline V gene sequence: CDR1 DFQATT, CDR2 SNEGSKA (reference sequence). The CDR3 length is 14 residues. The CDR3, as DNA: TGCAGTGCTAGAGATGCAGGGGCGTATTCACCCCTCCACTTT. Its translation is CSARDAGAYSPLHF.

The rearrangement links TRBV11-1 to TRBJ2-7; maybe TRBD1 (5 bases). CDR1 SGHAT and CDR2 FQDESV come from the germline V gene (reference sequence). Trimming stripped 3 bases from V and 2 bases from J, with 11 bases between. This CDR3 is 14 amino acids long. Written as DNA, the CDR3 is TGTGCCAGCAGCTTTAACAGGATTACCTACGAGCAGTACTTC. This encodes CASSFNRITYEQYF.

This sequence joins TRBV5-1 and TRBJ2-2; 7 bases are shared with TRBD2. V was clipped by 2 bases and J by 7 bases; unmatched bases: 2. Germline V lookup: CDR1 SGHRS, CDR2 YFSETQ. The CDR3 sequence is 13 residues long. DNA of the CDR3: TGCGCCAGCAGCTTCGCGGGGGTCGGGGAGCTGTTTTTT. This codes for CASSFAGVGELFF.

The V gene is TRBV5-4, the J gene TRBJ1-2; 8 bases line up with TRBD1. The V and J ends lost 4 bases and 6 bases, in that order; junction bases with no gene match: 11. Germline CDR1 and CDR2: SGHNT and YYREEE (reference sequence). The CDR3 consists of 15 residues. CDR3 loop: CASSGSGTGNHGYTF. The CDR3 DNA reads TGTGCCAGCAGCGGTAGCGGGACAGGCAATCATGGCTACACCTTC.

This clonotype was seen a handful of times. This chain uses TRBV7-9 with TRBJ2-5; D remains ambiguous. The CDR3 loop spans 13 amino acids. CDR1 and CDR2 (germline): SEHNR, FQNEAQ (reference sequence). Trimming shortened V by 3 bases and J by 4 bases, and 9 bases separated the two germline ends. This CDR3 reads CASSFSFRETQYF. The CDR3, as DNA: TGTGCCAGCAGCTTTTCGTTCAGAGAGACCCAGTACTTC.

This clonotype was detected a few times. The CDR3 coding sequence is TGTGCCAGCAGCTGGGGACTAGCGGGGGGCCGCGAGCAGTACGTC. This encodes CASSWGLAGGREQYV. V and J are TRBV7-2 and TRBJ2-7; TRBD2 agrees at 15 bases. The germline gives CDR1 SGHTA, CDR2 FQGNSA. Trimming took 4 bases from V and 6 from J; bases not matched to a gene: 4. CDR3 size: 15 residues.

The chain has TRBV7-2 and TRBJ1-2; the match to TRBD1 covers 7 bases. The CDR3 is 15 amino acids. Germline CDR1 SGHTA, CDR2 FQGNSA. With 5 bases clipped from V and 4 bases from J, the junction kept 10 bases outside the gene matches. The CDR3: CASSMMGTAVYGYTF. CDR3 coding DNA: TGTGCCAGCAGCATGATGGGGACAGCGGTCTATGGCTACACCTTC.

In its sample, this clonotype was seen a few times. The CDR3 DNA reads TGTGCCAGCAGCCCCGCGGGGCTCTACACTGAAGCTTTCTTT. It specifies CASSPAGLYTEAFF. The chain joins TRBV7-9 to TRBJ1-1; a weak D match, TRBD1 (5 bases). V lost 5 bases to trimming and J lost 3 bases, with 13 bases between them. The germline V gene has CDR1 SEHNR and CDR2 FQNEAQ (reference sequence). There are 14 residues in the CDR3.

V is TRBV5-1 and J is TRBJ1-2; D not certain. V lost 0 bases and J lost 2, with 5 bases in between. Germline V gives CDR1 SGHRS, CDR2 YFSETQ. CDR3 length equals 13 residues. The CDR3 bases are TGCGCCAGCAGCTTGGATGACAACTATGGCTACACCTTC. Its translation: CASSLDDNYGYTF.

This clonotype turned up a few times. The CDR3 sequence is CASSPPAPQNGYTF. DNA for the CDR3: TGTGCCAGCTCACCACCCGCTCCCCAGAACGGCTACACCTTC. The chain is built from TRBV18 and TRBJ1-2; the D is unclear. Trimming removed 0 bases at V and 8 bases at J, with 13 bases between. The germline V gene has CDR1 KGHSH and CDR2 LQKENI. This CDR3 is 14 amino acids long.

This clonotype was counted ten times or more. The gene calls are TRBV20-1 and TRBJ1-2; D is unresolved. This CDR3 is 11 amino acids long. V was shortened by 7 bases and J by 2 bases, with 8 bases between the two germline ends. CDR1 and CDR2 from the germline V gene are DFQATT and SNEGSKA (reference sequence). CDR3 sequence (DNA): TGCAGTGGAGGACGGAACTATGGCTACACCTTC. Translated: CSGGRNYGYTF.

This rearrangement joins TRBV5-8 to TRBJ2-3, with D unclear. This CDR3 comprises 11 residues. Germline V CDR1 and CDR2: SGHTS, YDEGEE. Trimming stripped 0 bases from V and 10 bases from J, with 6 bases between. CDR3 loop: CASSLVKSQYF. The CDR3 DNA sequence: TGTGCCAGCAGCTTGGTAAAGTCGCAGTATTTT. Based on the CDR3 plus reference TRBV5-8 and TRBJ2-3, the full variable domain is EAGVTQSPTHLIKTRGQQATLRCSPISGHTSVYWYQQALGLGLQFLLWYDEGEERNRGNFPPRFSGRQFPNYSSELNVNALELEDSALYLCASSLVKSQYFGPGTRLTVL.